Included here is one TCR beta chain sequence, with context. Its antigen is undetermined. Per the germline V gene, CDR1 is DFQATT and CDR2 is SNEGSKA (reference sequence). CDR3 size: 16 residues. Trimming pared 3 bases from V and 6 bases from J, leaving 21 bases between. Time point noted: newly diagnosed GD, antithyroid drugs for less than 3 months. RNA extracted from PBMCs served as the sequencing template. The sample comes from a study of regulatory T cells in long-lasting Graves disease. Study conclusions and caveats: Patients with persistent Graves' had lower TCR diversity than newly diagnosed patients.

Construction of the TCR beta libraries employed iRepertoire HTBI primers in conjunction with Arm-PCR of CDR3 regions. TCRdb re-derived calls from the multiplex PCR reads in MiXCR, one entry per CDR3 protein. The sample records 580,000 or so distinct CDR3 sequences, approximately 16% being singletons. This sample was also put to use in a study of T cells in Graves' hyperthyroidism and ophthalmopathy. Per that paper: Stable Graves' hyperthyroidism meant no ophthalmopathy progression within 18 months.

The source of this sequence is a young man with Graves disease. The specimen was peripheral blood mononuclear cells (PBMCs), collected at new diagnosis, from a patient treated with antithyroid drugs. The chain couples TRBV20-1 to TRBJ2-4; D ambiguous. CDR3 nucleotide sequence: TGCAGTGCTAGCCGCATCACTGGCGCTATTCCAAACATTCAGTACTTC. This encodes CSASRITGAIPNIQYF.